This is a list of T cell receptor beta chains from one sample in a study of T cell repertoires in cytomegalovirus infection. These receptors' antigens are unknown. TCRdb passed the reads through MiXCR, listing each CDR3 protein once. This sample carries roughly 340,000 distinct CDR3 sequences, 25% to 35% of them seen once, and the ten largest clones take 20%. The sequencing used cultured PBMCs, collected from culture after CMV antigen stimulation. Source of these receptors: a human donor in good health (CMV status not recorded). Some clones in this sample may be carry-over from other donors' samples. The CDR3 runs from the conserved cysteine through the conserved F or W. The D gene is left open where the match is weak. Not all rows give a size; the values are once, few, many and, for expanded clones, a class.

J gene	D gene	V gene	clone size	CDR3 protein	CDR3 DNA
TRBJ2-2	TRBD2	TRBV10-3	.	CAISEGGSTGELFF	TGTGCCATCAGTGAAGGCGGGAGCACCGGGGAGCTGTTTTTT
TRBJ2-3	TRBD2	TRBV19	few	CASRPTLGLAGFTDTQYF	TGTGCCAGTAGGCCTACCCTGGGACTAGCGGGCTTCACAGATACGCAGTATTTT
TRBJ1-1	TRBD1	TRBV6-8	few	CASRQPGQGGFF	TGTGCCAGCAGACAACCTGGACAGGGAGGTTTCTTT
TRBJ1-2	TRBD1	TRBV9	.	CASSVAPGQDYYGYTF	TGTGCCAGCAGCGTAGCCCCTGGACAGGACTACTATGGCTACACCTTC
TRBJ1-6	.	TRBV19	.	CASSMDSLSSYNSPLHF	TGTGCCAGTAGTATGGACAGCCTTAGCTCCTATAATTCACCCCTCCACTTT
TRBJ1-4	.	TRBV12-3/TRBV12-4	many	CASSPRGVDEKLFF	TGTGCCAGCAGTCCCAGGGGTGTGGATGAAAAACTGTTTTTT
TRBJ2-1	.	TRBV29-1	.	CSVGSGQWSYNEQFF	TGCAGCGTGGGGTCCGGACAGTGGTCCTACAATGAGCAGTTCTTC
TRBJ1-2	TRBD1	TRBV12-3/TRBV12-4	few	CASSFEGAHGYTF	TGTGCCAGCAGTTTCGAGGGGGCTCATGGCTACACCTTC
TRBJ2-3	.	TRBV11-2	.	CASSLPTPGPSPPTDTQYF	TGTGCCAGCAGCTTACCCACTCCGGGGCCTTCTCCCCCCACAGATACGCAGTATTTT
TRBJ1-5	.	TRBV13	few	CASSQGYSNQPQHF	TGTGCCAGCTCCCAGGGATATAGCAATCAGCCCCAGCATTTT
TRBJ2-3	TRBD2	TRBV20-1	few	CSARGSGTPTDTQYF	TGCAGTGCTAGAGGTAGCGGGACCCCCACAGATACGCAGTATTTT
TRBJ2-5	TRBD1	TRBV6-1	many	CASRGTGGETQYF	TGTGCCAGCAGGGGGACAGGGGGCGAGACCCAGTACTTC
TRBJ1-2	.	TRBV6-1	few	CASTQTANYGYTF	TGTGCCAGCACCCAGACAGCTAACTATGGCTACACCTTC
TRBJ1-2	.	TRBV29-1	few	CSVAGGPHYGYTF	TGCAGCGTTGCAGGCGGTCCGCACTATGGCTACACCTTC
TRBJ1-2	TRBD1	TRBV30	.	CAWSKRDRGGYTF	TGTGCCTGGAGTAAGCGGGACAGGGGGGGCTACACCTTC
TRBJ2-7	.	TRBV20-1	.	CSANVKTTFPYEQYF	TGCAGTGCTAATGTGAAGACTACCTTCCCCTACGAGCAGTACTTC
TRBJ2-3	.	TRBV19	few	CASSIVDTQYF	TGTGCCAGTAGTATAGTGGATACGCAGTATTTT
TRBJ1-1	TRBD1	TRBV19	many	CASSRDRVAKMTFF	TGTGCCAGTAGCCGAGACAGGGTGGCAAAAATGACTTTCTTT
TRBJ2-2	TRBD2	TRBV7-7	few	CASSTSGRATGELFF	TGTGCTAGCAGCACTAGCGGGAGGGCCACCGGGGAGCTGTTTTTT
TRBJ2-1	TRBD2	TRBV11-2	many	CASSTGLAGRNEQFF	TGTGCCAGCAGCACGGGACTAGCGGGGCGGAATGAGCAGTTCTTC
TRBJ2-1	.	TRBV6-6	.	CASKSGGSVNEQFF	TGTGCCAGCAAATCCGGGGGTTCGGTCAATGAGCAGTTCTTC
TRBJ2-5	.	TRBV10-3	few	CAISESYGGPQETQYF	TGTGCCATCAGTGAGTCGTATGGAGGACCTCAAGAGACCCAGTACTTC
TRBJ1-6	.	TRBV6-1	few	CATVRRSYNSPLHF	TGTGCCACCGTTAGAAGATCCTATAATTCACCCCTCCACTTT
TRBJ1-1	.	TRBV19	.	CATAPQGVNTEAFF	TGTGCCACCGCCCCACAGGGCGTGAACACTGAAGCTTTCTTT
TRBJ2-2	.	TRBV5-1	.	CASSLAPVSGELFF	TGCGCCAGCAGCTTGGCCCCGGTTTCCGGGGAGCTGTTTTTT
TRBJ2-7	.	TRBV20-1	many	CSARPRPGTYEQYF	TGCAGTGCTAGACCCCGGCCAGGTACCTACGAGCAGTACTTC
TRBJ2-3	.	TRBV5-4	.	CASSLKGGASDTQYF	TGTGCCAGCAGCTTGAAGGGGGGGGCATCAGATACGCAGTATTTT
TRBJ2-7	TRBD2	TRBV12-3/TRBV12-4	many	CASTSGLWGGNEQYF	TGTGCCAGCACTAGCGGTCTATGGGGGGGGAACGAGCAGTACTTC
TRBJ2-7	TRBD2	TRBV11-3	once	CASSKPGLAGAEQYF	TGTGCCAGCAGCAAACCGGGACTAGCGGGCGCGGAGCAGTACTTC
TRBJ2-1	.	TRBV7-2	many	CASSLAGSVTYNEQFF	TGTGCCAGCAGCTTAGCGGGTTCGGTAACCTACAATGAGCAGTTCTTC